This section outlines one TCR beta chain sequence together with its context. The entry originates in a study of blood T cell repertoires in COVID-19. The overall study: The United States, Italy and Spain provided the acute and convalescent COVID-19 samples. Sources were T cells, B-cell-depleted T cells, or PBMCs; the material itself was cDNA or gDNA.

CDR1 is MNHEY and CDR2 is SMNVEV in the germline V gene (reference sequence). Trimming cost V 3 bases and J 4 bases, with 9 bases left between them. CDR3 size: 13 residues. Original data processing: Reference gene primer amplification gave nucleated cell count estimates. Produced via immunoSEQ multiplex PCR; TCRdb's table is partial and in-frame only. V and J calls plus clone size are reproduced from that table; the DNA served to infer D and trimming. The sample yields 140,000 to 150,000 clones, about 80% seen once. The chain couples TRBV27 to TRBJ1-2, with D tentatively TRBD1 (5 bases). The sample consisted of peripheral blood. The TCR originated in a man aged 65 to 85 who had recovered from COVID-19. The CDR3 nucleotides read TGTGCCAGCAGTTTCAAGGGGTCCTATGGCTACACCTTC. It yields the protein CASSFKGSYGYTF.